These 2 T cell receptor beta chains came from one sample sequenced in a study of T cell responses to AZD1222 COVID-19 vaccine. Sequencing was performed with immunoSEQ multiplex PCR; in TCRdb, only in-frame clones are kept and a portion is missing. The data show approximately 60,000 clones, roughly 88% seen once. The sample consisted of peripheral blood, taken on day 0 of AZD1222 vaccination. Every receptor here comes from an adult in good health.

The V gene is TRBV19, the J gene TRBJ1-3; the D is unclear. The germline V and J ends were trimmed by 7 bases and 4 bases, with 17 bases remaining between them. The germline CDR1 and CDR2 sequences are LNHDA and SQIVND (reference sequence). The CDR3 is 15 amino acids. The CDR3: CASNDGRSSGNTIYF. As DNA, the CDR3 is TGTGCCAGTAACGATGGGAGGTCCTCAGGAAACACCATATATTTT. The whole variable domain, filled in from reference TRBV19 and TRBJ1-3, reads DGGITQSPKYLFRKEGQNVTLSCEQNLNHDAMYWYRQDPGQGLRLIYYSQIVNDFQKGDIAEGYSVSREKKESFPLTVTSAQKNPTAFYLCASNDGRSSGNTIYFGEGSWLTVV.

This chain connects TRBV3-1 (or the pseudogene TRBV3-2) to TRBJ1-3; D gene ambiguous. This CDR3 comprises 13 residues. Germline V lookup: CDR1 LGHDT, CDR2 YNNKEL (reference sequence). Trimming left V 5 bases short and J 0 bases short, with 5 bases between. CDR3 sequence (DNA): TGTGCCAGCAGCTCCACCTCTGGAAACACCATATATTTT. This encodes CASSSTSGNTIYF.